What follows describes a single T cell receptor (beta chain). The entry originates in a study of CD8 T cells in Susac syndrome. An input of about 0.5 to 1 ug of RNA was subjected to reverse transcription using random hexamers. MiXCR was run by TCRdb on the immunoSEQ multiplex PCR reads, yielding one entry per CDR3 protein. The sample lists under 350,000 distinct CDR3 sequences, about 90% occurring once. The CDR3 loop spans 13 amino acids. Germline lookup yields CDR1 LGHDT and CDR2 YNNKEL (reference sequence). V lost 5 bases to trimming and J lost 4 bases, with 9 bases between them. The V and J genes are TRBV3-1 and TRBJ2-1; tentative D call: TRBD1 (5 bases). The sequence came from a human donor with multiple sclerosis. Sequenced material: CD4+ T cells from PBMCs. This CDR3 is CASSAQAYNEQFF. CDR3 DNA: TGTGCCAGCAGCGCACAGGCTTACAATGAGCAGTTCTTC.